This paragraph reports one T cell receptor (beta chain). The antigen remains undetermined. The data were obtained in a study of shared clonotypes between healthy human individuals. The overall study: The cohort had a couple of women and three men, ages 18 to 49.

V was cut by 7 bases and J by 0 bases, with 16 bases left in between. This CDR3 has 15 amino acids. From germline, CDR1 is LNHNV and CDR2 YYDKDF (reference sequence). Terminally differentiated effector memory CD45RA+ cells were excluded by CCR7 positive selection of CD45RO-negative cells. Study findings and constraints: Relative to clonotypes present in all four donors, those not shared had lower generation probabilities.

The method was immunoSEQ multiplex PCR; TCRdb's version includes in-frame clones alone and lacks a portion of them. The profile shows 760,000 or so clones, 96% of them singletons. The genes are TRBV15 and TRBJ2-7, with D perhaps matching TRBD2 (5 bases). The sequenced sample consisted of naive CD8+ T cells sorted from blood. This receptor was taken from a man under 40 in good health. CDR3 nucleotides: TGTGCCACCACCTCCAGTCGGGGTAGCTCCTACGAGCAGTACTTC. This translates into CATTSSRGSSYEQYF.